One sample yielded the 20 T cell receptor beta chains listed below, sequenced in a study of shared clonotypes between healthy human individuals. It was CD45RO-negative cells, positively selected for CCR7, that made up naive CD8 cells, with terminally differentiated effector memory CD45RA+ cells excluded. Produced via immunoSEQ multiplex PCR; TCRdb's table is partial and in-frame only. The sample lists about 2.2 million clones, just over 90% occurring once. The sample taken for sequencing was naive CD8+ T cells from PBMCs. The source is a man younger than 35 in good health. Some clones in this sample may be carry-over from other donors' samples.

The chain couples TRBV5-6 to TRBJ2-1; 11 bases agree with TRBD1. This CDR3 has 12 residues. J lost 9 bases, V lost 6 bases, and 2 bases had no gene match. Germline V lookup: CDR1 SGHDT, CDR2 YYEEEE. The CDR3 DNA reads TGTGCCAGCACCGGGACAGGGGGTGAGCAGTTCTTC. Its translation: CASTGTGGEQFF.

The gene calls are TRBV9 and TRBJ2-1, with unresolved D. The germline V gene has CDR1 SGDLS and CDR2 YYNGEE. This CDR3 contains 13 residues. Trimming left V 0 bases short and J 7 bases short, with 8 bases between. The CDR3 is CASSVEAWNEQFF. Here the CDR3 DNA reads TGTGCCAGCAGCGTAGAGGCGTGGAATGAGCAGTTCTTC. The whole variable domain, filled in from reference TRBV9 and TRBJ2-1, reads DSGVTQTPKHLITATGQRVTLRCSPRSGDLSVYWYQQSLDQGLQFLIQYYNGEERAKGNILERFSAQQFPDLHSELNLSSLELGDSALYFCASSVEAWNEQFFGPGTRLTVL.

DNA for the CDR3: TGTGCCAGCAGTTTTGGGATAGGAAACGAGCAGTACTTC. It is translated as CASSFGIGNEQYF. The V and J genes are TRBV28 and TRBJ2-5; D unresolved. With the DNA end fitting TRBJ2-7 better, the J assignment may be wrong. The V gene's germline CDR1 is MDHEN and CDR2 SYDVKM. This CDR3 is built from 13 residues.

The chain couples TRBV9 to TRBJ2-5; 9 nucleotides line up with TRBD1. The CDR3 spans 15 residues. Germline CDR1 is SGDLS and CDR2 is YYNGEE. The ends lost 3 bases at V and 1 base at J; junction bases unmatched: 4. CDR3 residues: CASSGTGDPQETQYF. DNA of the CDR3: TGTGCCAGCAGCGGGACAGGGGACCCCCAAGAGACCCAGTACTTC.

The chain links TRBV10-3 to TRBJ2-2; D gene ambiguous. Germline CDR1 reads ENHRY; CDR2 reads SYGVKD. This CDR3 contains 13 residues. V gave up 7 bases and J gave up 5 bases, with 11 bases separating them. In nucleotides, the CDR3 is TGTGCCATCAATCCAGCGTATACCGGGGAGCTGTTTTTT. This encodes CAINPAYTGELFF.

The chain recombines TRBV9 with TRBJ1-5; a weak D match, TRBD1 (5 bases). CDR1 and CDR2 (germline): SGDLS, YYNGEE. This CDR3 comprises 15 residues. V lost 0 bases and J 4 bases, leaving 11 bases between the germline ends. The CDR3 sequence is CASSVGAGTNQPQHF. CDR3 nucleotides: TGTGCCAGCAGCGTAGGGGCAGGGACTAATCAGCCCCAGCATTTT. Together with reference TRBV9 and TRBJ1-5, the CDR3 gives the full variable domain: DSGVTQTPKHLITATGQRVTLRCSPRSGDLSVYWYQQSLDQGLQFLIQYYNGEERAKGNILERFSAQQFPDLHSELNLSSLELGDSALYFCASSVGAGTNQPQHFGDGTRLSIL.

The V and J genes are TRBV28 and TRBJ2-7; the D gene is possibly TRBD2 (5 bases). The CDR3 covers 14 residues. V lost 7 bases and J lost 2, with 15 bases in between. CDR1 is MDHEN and CDR2 is SYDVKM in the germline V gene. CDR3 nucleotide sequence: TGTGCCAGCACCACGGCGGACTCAGCCTACGAGCAGTACTTC. This translates into CASTTADSAYEQYF.

The chain joins TRBV2 to TRBJ2-7; the match to TRBD1 covers 9 bases. V gave up 10 bases and J gave up 2 bases; unmatched junction bases: 6. This CDR3 region has 13 residues. The germline V gene has CDR1 SNHLY and CDR2 FYNNEI. CDR3 amino acids: CAIWDRATYEQYF. The CDR3 DNA sequence: TGTGCCATCTGGGACAGGGCAACCTACGAGCAGTACTTC.

This clone was seen just once. CDR3 DNA sequence: TGTGCCAGCAGTTACTCGGCGAGACTAGTAGGAAACACCATATATTTT. Protein: CASSYSARLVGNTIYF. J is TRBJ1-3 and V is TRBV6-5; D unresolved. V gave up 0 bases and J gave up 4 bases, with 13 bases separating them. Germline V CDR1 and CDR2: MNHEY, SVGAGI. The CDR3 runs to 16 residues.

Details on this clone: Other DNA sequences in this sample translate to the same CDR3. The J gene is TRBJ2-7, the V gene TRBV9, with 11 bases identical to TRBD2. The length of the CDR3 is 14 residues. Germline V gene sequence: CDR1 SGDLS, CDR2 YYNGEE. V shed 3 bases and J 4 bases; nucleotides not matched to a gene: 3. The CDR3 loop reads CASSAGTSGYEQYF. For the CDR3, the DNA is TGTGCCAGCAGCGCCGGGACTAGCGGATACGAGCAGTACTTC.

This chain connects TRBV7-9 to TRBJ1-1; 10 bases align to TRBD1. Trimming at V came to 6 bases and at J to 8 bases, leaving 9 bases not matched to a gene. The CDR3 runs 14 residues. Germline V gene data show CDR1 as SEHNR and CDR2 as FQNEAQ (reference sequence). The CDR3 sequence: CASSDPGTGEEAFF. Written as DNA, the CDR3 is TGTGCCAGCAGTGACCCCGGGACAGGGGAAGAAGCTTTCTTT.

The chain has TRBV4-1 and TRBJ2-7, with 11 bases fitting TRBD2. Germline loops: CDR1 MGHRA, CDR2 YSYEKL. This CDR3 contains 15 residues. After removal of 3 bases from V and 2 bases from J, the junction contained 3 bases not matched to a gene. The CDR3 DNA sequence: TGCGCCAGCAGCCACGCGACTAGCGGGACCTACGAGCAGTACTTC. It translates to CASSHATSGTYEQYF.

The CDR3 DNA is TGTGCCAGCAATCCTGGGACTACCCCCGAGCAGTACTTC. Amino acids: CASNPGTTPEQYF. The genes are TRBV2 and TRBJ2-7, with 7 nucleotides matching TRBD2. Germline CDR1 and CDR2: SNHLY and FYNNEI. V was pared by 7 bases and J by 6 bases, with 9 bases of the junction left unmatched. This CDR3 contains 13 residues.

Note on this clone: Other DNA sequences in the same sample also yield this CDR3. The chain links TRBV19 to TRBJ2-1, with 11 bases identical to TRBD2. From germline, CDR1 is LNHDA and CDR2 SQIVND (reference sequence). This CDR3 spans 15 amino acids. Trimming removed 6 bases from V and 4 bases from J; junction bases left unmatched: 5. CDR3 amino acids: CASSTLAGGYNEQFF. The CDR3 nucleotides are TGTGCCAGTAGCACCCTAGCGGGAGGATACAATGAGCAGTTCTTC.

The rearrangement joins TRBV2 to TRBJ2-1, with TRBD2 matching over 14 bases. The V segment lost 7 bases and the J segment 10 bases; nucleotides outside the gene matches: 3. This CDR3 has 13 residues. CDR1 and CDR2 (germline): SNHLY, FYNNEI. The CDR3 reads CASKTSGRGEQFF. For the CDR3, the DNA is TGTGCCAGCAAGACTAGCGGGAGGGGGGAGCAGTTCTTC.

The count of this clone is one. This chain joins TRBV25-1 and TRBJ1-5; 8 bases are shared with TRBD1. After removal of 8 bases from V and 6 bases from J, the junction contained 9 bases not matched to a gene. The V gene's germline CDR1 is MGHDK and CDR2 SYGVNS. The CDR3 contains 14 residues. CDR3: CASSDRGYGQPQHF. CDR3 coding DNA: TGTGCCAGCTCAGACAGGGGTTACGGTCAGCCCCAGCATTTT.

The rearrangement uses TRBV10-3 and TRBJ2-7; the match to TRBD1 covers 7 bases. Germline loops: CDR1 ENHRY, CDR2 SYGVKD. The trim removed 6 bases at V and 4 bases at J, leaving 6 bases unmatched. The CDR3 runs to 13 residues. CDR3 residues: CAIRWDSTYEQYF. The CDR3 nucleotides read TGTGCCATCAGATGGGACAGTACTTACGAGCAGTACTTC.

The chain joins TRBV4-1 to TRBJ2-2; 7 nucleotides match TRBD1. The V and J ends lost 5 bases and 1 base, in that order; junction bases with no gene match: 4. Germline loops: CDR1 MGHRA, CDR2 YSYEKL. The length of the CDR3 is 15 residues. The CDR3 DNA reads as TGCGCCAGCAGCTTAAGGACAGGGAACACCGGGGAGCTGTTTTTT. Translated, it gives CASSLRTGNTGELFF.

The chain couples TRBV19 to TRBJ2-1; 7 nucleotides align to TRBD2. There are 15 residues in the CDR3. Germline V CDR1 and CDR2: LNHDA, SQIVND (reference sequence). Unmatched junction bases numbered 10, after V lost 3 bases and J lost 8 bases. The CDR3 loop is CASSISGEGRHEQFF. DNA of the CDR3: TGTGCCAGTAGTATCTCGGGGGAGGGCCGTCATGAGCAGTTCTTC.

In DNA, the CDR3 is TGTGCCAGTAGTTTTCGACAGGGAAGCCCCATTCCCTACGAGCAGTACTTC. Translation gives CASSFRQGSPIPYEQYF. The genes are TRBV19 and TRBJ2-7; 7 nucleotides agree with TRBD1. J lost 2 bases, V lost 5 bases, and 15 bases had no gene match. CDR1 is LNHDA, CDR2 SQIVND, per germline (reference sequence). This CDR3 spans 17 amino acids.